This TCR beta chain derives from a study of blood T cells in healthy people across ages. The study, taken as a whole, reports: PBMCs went unsorted, and a conclusive naive versus antigen-experienced comparison was therefore prevented.

The CDR3 covers 15 residues. Trimming pared 5 bases from V and 0 bases from J, leaving 12 bases between. CDR1 and CDR2 (germline): SGHRS, YFSETQ. Next came a second PCR, run for about 6 to 11 cycles, which used a sample-barcoded 5' primer along with a J-beta primer mix. TCRdb itself ran the 5' RACE reads through MiXCR, one entry per CDR3 protein. The repertoire holds fewer than 950,000 distinct CDR3 sequences, 35% to 40% seen once, with 10% to 15% in the top ten. A note on this clonotype: The antigen remains undetermined.

The receptor was isolated from a young man in good health. Source material: blood. This sequence joins TRBV5-1 and TRBJ1-5; D gene ambiguous. This CDR3 reads CASRPGAYSNQPQHF. In nucleotides, the CDR3 is TGCGCCAGCAGGCCCGGCGCGTATAGCAATCAGCCCCAGCATTTT.